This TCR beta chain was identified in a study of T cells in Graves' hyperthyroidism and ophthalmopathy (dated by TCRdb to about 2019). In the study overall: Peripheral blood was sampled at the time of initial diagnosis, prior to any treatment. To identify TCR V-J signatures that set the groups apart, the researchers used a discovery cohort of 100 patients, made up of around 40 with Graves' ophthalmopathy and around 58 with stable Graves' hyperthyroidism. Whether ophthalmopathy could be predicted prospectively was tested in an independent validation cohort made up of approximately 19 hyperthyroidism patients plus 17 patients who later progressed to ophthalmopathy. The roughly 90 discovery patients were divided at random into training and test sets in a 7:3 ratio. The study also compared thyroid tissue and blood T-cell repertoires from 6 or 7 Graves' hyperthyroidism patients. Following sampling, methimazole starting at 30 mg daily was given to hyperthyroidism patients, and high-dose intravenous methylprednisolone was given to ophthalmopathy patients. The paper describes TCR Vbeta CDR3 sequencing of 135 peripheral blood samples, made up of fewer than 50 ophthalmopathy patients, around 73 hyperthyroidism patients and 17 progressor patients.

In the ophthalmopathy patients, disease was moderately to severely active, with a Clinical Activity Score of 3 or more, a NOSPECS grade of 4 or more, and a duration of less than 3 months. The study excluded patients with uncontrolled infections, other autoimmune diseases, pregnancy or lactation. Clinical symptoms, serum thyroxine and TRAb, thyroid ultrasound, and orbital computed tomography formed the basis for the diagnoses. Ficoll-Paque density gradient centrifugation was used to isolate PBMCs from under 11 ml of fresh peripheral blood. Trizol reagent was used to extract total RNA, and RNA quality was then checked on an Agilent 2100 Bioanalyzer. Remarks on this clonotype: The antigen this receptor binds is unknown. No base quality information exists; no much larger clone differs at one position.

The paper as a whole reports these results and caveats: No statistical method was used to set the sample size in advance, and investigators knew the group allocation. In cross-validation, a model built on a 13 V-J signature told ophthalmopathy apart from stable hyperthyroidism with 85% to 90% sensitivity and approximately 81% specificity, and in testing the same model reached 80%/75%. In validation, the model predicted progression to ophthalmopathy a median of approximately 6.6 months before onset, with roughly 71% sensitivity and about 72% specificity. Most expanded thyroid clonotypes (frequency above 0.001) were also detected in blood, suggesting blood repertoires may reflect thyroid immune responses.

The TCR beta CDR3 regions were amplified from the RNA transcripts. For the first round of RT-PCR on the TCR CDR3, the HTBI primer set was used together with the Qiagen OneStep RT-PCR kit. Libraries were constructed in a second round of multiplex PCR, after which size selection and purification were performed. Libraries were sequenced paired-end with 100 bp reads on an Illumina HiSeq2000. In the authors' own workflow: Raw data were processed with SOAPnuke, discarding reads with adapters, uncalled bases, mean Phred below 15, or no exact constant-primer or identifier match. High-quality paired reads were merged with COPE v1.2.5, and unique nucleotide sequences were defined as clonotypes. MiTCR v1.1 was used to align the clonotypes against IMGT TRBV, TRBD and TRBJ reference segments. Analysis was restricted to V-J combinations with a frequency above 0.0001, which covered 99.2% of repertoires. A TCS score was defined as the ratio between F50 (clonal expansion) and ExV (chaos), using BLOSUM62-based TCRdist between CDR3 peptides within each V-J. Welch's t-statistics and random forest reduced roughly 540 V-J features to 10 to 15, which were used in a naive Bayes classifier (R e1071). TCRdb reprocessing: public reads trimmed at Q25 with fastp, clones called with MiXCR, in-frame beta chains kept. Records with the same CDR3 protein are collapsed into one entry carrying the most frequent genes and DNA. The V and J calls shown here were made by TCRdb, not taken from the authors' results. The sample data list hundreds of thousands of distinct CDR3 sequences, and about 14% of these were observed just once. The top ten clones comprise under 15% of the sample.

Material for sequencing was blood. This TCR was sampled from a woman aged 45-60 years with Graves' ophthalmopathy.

The CDR3 amino acid sequence is: CASSSSRLAGIPDTQYF. Here is the DNA: TGTGCCAGCAGCTCCTCGCGATTAGCGGGAATCCCAGATACGCAGTATTTT. Recombination connected TRBV13 to TRBJ2-3; TRBD2 fits 8 bases in the junction. Its CDR3 holds 17 amino acids, cysteine through phenylalanine. The CDR3 DNA has 51 bases and is translated from base 1. CDR1 PRHDT and CDR2 FYEKMQ were looked up in the germline V gene (reference sequence). From V the trimming removes 4 bases and from J it removes 4 bases, while the gene matches leave 13 bases of the junction unaccounted for.